This T cell receptor (beta chain) appears in the sequencing data of a study of PD-1 blockade in classical Hodgkin lymphoma. General study results and limits: The diversity seen at baseline in complete responders resembled that of newly diagnosed patients. Patients who began taking nivolumab under 1 year after ASCT were left out.

This CDR3 contains 9 residues. Trimming pared 8 bases from V and 5 bases from J, leaving 3 bases between. Germline CDR1 and CDR2: WSHSY and SAAADI. The time point: cycle 4 day 1 (C4D1), after 5 to 7 weeks of nivolumab. Brentuximab vedotin exposure varied, and every patient relapsed after autologous stem cell transplantation. Here immunoSEQ multiplex PCR was the method, and the copy in TCRdb shows in-frame clones only, minus some. There are about 46,000 clones in the sample; roughly 80% occur only once, and roughly 12% lies in the top ten. Comment on this clone: Antigen unknown.

This chain uses TRBV10-2 with TRBJ2-5; D gene uncertain. Sample: peripheral blood mononuclear cells (PBMCs), taken before the fourth cycle of nivolumab. This clonotype was obtained from a human donor with classical Hodgkin lymphoma. The CDR3 sequence: CASGETQYF. The CDR3 nucleotides are TGCGCCAGCGGGGAGACCCAGTACTTC.